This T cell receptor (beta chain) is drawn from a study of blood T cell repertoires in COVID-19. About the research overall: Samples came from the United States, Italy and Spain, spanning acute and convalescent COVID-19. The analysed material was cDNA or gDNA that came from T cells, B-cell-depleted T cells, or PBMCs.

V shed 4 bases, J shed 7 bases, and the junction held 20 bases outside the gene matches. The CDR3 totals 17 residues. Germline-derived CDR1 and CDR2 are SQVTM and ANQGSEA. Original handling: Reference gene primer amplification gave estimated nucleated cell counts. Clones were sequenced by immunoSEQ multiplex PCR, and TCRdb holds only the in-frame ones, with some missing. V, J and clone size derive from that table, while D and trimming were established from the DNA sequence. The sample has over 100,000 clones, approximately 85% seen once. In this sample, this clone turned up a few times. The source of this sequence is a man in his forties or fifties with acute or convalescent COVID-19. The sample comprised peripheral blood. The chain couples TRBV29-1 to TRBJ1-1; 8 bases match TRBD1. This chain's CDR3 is CSVGRDRINGTECEAFF. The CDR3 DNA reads TGCAGCGTTGGGCGGGACAGGATTAACGGAACGGAGTGTGAAGCTTTCTTT.